The clone carrying this T cell receptor (beta chain) was seen ten or more times. Antigen: not known. TCRdb recomputed calls from the 5' RACE reads with MiXCR, one row per CDR3 protein. This sample has over 500,000 distinct CDR3 sequences, with around 16% found just once. This sample is drawn from a study of T-cell memory formation after mild COVID-19. Findings of the study overall: The authors left the SARS-CoV-2 specificity of second-wave clones peaking on day 37 unconfirmed.

Germline CDR1 and CDR2: SEHNR and FQNEAQ (reference sequence). Germline trimming cut 1 base from V and 7 bases from J; bases unmatched to any gene: 7. The CDR3 consists of 15 residues. This sequence originates from an adult woman who had mild COVID-19 (a few samples of this study predate the infection). Cell type and time point are not known. The J gene is TRBJ1-5, the V gene TRBV7-9; 7 positions agree with TRBD1. The sequenced sample consisted of PBMCs or a T cell subset sorted from them (not recorded which). The DNA for the CDR3 is TGTGCCAGCAGCTTAGGACAGGGTCCGGGGCAGCCCCAGCATTTT. Translation gives CASSLGQGPGQPQHF.